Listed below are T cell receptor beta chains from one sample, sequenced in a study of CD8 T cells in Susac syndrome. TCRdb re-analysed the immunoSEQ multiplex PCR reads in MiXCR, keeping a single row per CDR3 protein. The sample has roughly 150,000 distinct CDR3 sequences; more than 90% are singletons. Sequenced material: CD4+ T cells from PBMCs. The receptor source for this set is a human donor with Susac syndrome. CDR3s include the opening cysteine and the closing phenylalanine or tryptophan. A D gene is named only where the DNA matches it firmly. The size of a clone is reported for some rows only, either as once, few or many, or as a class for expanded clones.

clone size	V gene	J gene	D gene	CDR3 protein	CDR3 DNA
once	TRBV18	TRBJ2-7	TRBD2	CASSPPGIAGGNEQYF	TGTGCCAGCTCACCACCGGGGATAGCGGGAGGAAACGAGCAGTACTTC
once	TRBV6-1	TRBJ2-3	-	CAGGEPSGADTQYF	TGTGCCGGCGGGGAGCCCTCGGGGGCGGATACGCAGTATTTT
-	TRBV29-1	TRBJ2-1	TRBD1	CSGGQYNEQFF	TGCAGCGGGGGACAGTACAATGAGCAGTTCTTC
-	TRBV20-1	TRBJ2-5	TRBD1	CSAYYRGRKTQYF	TGCAGTGCTTACTACAGGGGCCGAAAGACCCAGTACTTC
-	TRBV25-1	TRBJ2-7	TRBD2	CASSGLAGVGHEQYF	TGTGCCAGCAGTGGTTTAGCGGGAGTGGGCCACGAGCAGTACTTC
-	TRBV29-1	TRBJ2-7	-	CSGQDSQDYEQYF	TGCAGCGGGCAGGATTCGCAAGACTACGAGCAGTACTTC
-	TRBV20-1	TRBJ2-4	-	CSARRAEPGIQYF	TGCAGTGCTAGGAGAGCGGAACCCGGCATTCAGTACTTC
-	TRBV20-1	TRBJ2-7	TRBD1	CSAAPGGPDYEQYF	TGCAGTGCCGCCCCAGGGGGTCCTGACTACGAGCAGTACTTC
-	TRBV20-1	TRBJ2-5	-	CSASSGPLEETQYF	TGCAGTGCTAGCTCCGGGCCCCTTGAGGAGACCCAGTACTTC
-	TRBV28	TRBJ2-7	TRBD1	CASSLQAGQGGEQYF	TGTGCCAGCAGTTTGCAGGCGGGACAGGGGGGGGAGCAGTACTTC
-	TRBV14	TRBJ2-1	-	CASSQDWGSPYNEQFF	TGTGCCAGCAGCCAAGATTGGGGCAGTCCCTACAATGAGCAGTTCTTC
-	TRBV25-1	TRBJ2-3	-	CASSELVTQYF	TGTGCCAGCAGTGAACTCGTTACGCAGTATTTT
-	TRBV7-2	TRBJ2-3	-	CASSLVQTDTQYF	TGTGCCAGCAGCTTAGTACAAACAGATACGCAGTATTTT
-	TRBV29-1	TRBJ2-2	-	CSVLIQAPNTGELFF	TGCAGCGTCTTGATCCAAGCCCCGAACACCGGGGAGCTGTTTTTT
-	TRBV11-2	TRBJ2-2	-	CASSLDSGELFF	TGTGCCAGCAGCTTAGATTCCGGGGAGCTGTTTTTT
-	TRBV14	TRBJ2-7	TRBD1	CASSQKGTGPYEQYF	TGTGCCAGCAGCCAAAAGGGGACAGGCCCCTACGAGCAGTACTTC
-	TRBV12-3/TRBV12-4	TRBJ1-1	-	CASSEGDIYTEAFF	TGTGCCAGCAGCGAAGGCGACATCTACACTGAAGCTTTCTTT
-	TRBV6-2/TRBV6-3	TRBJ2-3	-	CASSLWGYTDTQYF	TGTGCCAGCAGTCTTTGGGGTTACACAGATACGCAGTATTTT
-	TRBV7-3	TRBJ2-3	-	CASSSAVTDTQYF	TGTGCCAGCAGCTCGGCGGTTACAGATACGCAGTATTTT
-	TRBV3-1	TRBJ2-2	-	CASSPLLNTGELFF	TGTGCCAGCAGTCCTCTCCTCAACACCGGGGAGCTGTTTTTT
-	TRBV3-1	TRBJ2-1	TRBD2	CASLGGTSGRRSYNEQFF	TGTGCCAGCTTAGGGGGGACTAGCGGGAGAAGATCCTACAATGAGCAGTTCTTC
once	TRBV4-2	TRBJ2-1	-	CASSRGSSYNEQFF	TGTGCCAGCAGCCGAGGGAGTTCCTACAATGAGCAGTTCTTC
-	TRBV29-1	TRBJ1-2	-	CSVDLQAYGYTF	TGCAGCGTTGATCTGCAGGCGTATGGCTACACCTTC
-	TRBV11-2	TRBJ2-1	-	CASEGVRSNEQFF	TGTGCCAGCGAGGGGGTGCGGTCCAATGAGCAGTTCTTC
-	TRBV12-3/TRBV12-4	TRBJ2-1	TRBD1	CASRWDRTNEQFF	TGTGCCAGCAGATGGGACAGAACTAATGAGCAGTTCTTC
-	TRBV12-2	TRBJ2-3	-	CASRPPAQIPDSTDTQYF	TGTGCAAGTCGCCCCCCCGCGCAGATCCCGGATAGCACAGATACGCAGTATTTT
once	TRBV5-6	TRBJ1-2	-	CASSLGRGSGGYTF	TGTGCCAGCAGCTTGGGAAGGGGTAGCGGGGGCTACACCTTC
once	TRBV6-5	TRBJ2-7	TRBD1	CASSYRDRGPYEQYF	TGTGCCAGCAGTTACCGGGACAGGGGGCCCTACGAGCAGTACTTC
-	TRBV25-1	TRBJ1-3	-	CASRDPQSSGNTIYF	TGTGCCAGCAGGGACCCCCAGAGCTCTGGAAACACCATATATTTT
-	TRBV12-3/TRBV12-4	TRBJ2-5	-	CASSQGSHQETQYF	TGTGCCAGCAGCCAAGGGTCTCACCAAGAGACCCAGTACTTC
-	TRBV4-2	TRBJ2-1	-	CASSPAQGEQFF	TGTGCCAGCAGCCCGGCCCAGGGTGAGCAGTTCTTC
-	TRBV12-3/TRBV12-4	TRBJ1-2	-	CASSLGDNYGYTF	TGTGCCAGCAGTTTGGGGGACAACTATGGCTACACCTTC
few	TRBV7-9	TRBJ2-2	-	CASANTGELFF	TGTGCCTCCGCCAACACCGGGGAGCTGTTTTTT
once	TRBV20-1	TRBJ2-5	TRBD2	CSARGALAGGETQYF	TGCAGTGCTAGAGGAGCACTAGCGGGAGGGGAGACCCAGTACTTC
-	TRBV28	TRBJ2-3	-	CASSPSGWDTQYF	TGTGCCAGCAGTCCCTCGGGGTGGGATACGCAGTATTTT
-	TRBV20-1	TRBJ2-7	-	CSARAGHEQYF	TGCAGTGCTAGAGCCGGCCACGAGCAGTACTTC